This TCR beta chain was obtained from a study of shared clonotypes between healthy human individuals. Splitting of each subset's genomic DNA was done evenly across several immunoSEQ plates. Only in-frame clones appear in the TCRdb table, and some are missing; sequencing was by immunoSEQ multiplex PCR. The table includes 850,000 to 1,200,000 clones, approximately 76% detected once. Concerning this clone: Its matching antigen is unknown.

Findings and caveats of the study: A small donor pool kept down the genetic and exposure-history diversity that was represented. About 5% of naive CD4 clonotypes were shared across several donors.

Trimming left V 1 base short and J 0 bases short, with 8 bases between. The CDR3 consists of 15 residues. Germline V gives CDR1 SGHRS, CDR2 YFSETQ. CD4+ cells underwent separation, giving CD45RA+ naive and CD45RA-negative memory subsets. Sequenced input: memory CD4+ T cells sorted from blood. Indicated subset: CD45RA-negative fraction. The TCR sequence derives from a man between 18 and 35 years old in good health. V gene TRBV5-1 combines with J gene TRBJ1-3; D is ambiguous. CDR3 nucleotides: TGCGCCAGCAGCTTGTATGTTGGCTCTGGAAACACCATATATTTT. Encoded protein: CASSLYVGSGNTIYF.